The 14 T cell receptor beta chains presented below share a single source sample, sequenced in a study of shared clonotypes between healthy human individuals. Profiled with immunoSEQ multiplex PCR; TCRdb holds only in-frame clones, not every one. The sample lists roughly 1,500,000 clones, 98% seen once, with 0.4% to 0.45% in the top ten. The sequenced material came from naive CD4+ T cells sorted from blood. Stated subset: CD45RA+ positively selected. The receptors were sampled from a young man in good health.

V usage is TRBV7-9 and J usage is TRBJ2-1; tentatively, D is TRBD2 (5 bases). Trimming removed 3 bases at V and 3 bases at J, with 15 bases between. The CDR3 consists of 16 residues. CDR1 is SEHNR, CDR2 FQNEAQ, per germline (reference sequence). The CDR3: CASSFWAGISYNEQFF. The CDR3 bases are TGTGCCAGCAGCTTTTGGGCGGGTATTAGCTACAATGAGCAGTTCTTC.

To note about this clone: This CDR3 is also generated by other DNA sequences in the sample. V is TRBV6-5 and J is TRBJ1-2, with D maybe TRBD1 (6 bases). The CDR3 sequence is 13 residues long. Trimming took 6 bases from V and 4 from J, leaving 12 bases between them. Germline CDR1 MNHEY, CDR2 SVGAGI. CDR3 loop: CASSLQGSYGYTF. The CDR3 nucleotides are TGTGCCAGCAGCCTCCAGGGGTCCTATGGCTACACCTTC.

CDR3 nucleotide sequence: TGCAGCGGTACAGGAAGGATCTACAATGAGCAGTTCTTC. It encodes CSGTGRIYNEQFF. The V call is TRBV29-1, the J call TRBJ2-1, with D possibly being TRBD1 (5 bases). This CDR3 region has 13 residues. Per germline, CDR1 SQVTM and CDR2 ANQGSEA. V gave up 7 bases and J gave up 3 bases, with 13 bases separating them.

This chain uses TRBV7-3 with TRBJ1-1, with a tentative D call TRBD1 (6 bases). Per germline, CDR1 SGHTA and CDR2 FQGTGA. Trimming stripped 5 bases from V and 4 bases from J, with 11 bases between. This CDR3 has 13 amino acids. CDR3 sequence (DNA): TGTGCCAGCAGCACCACAGGGTTCACTGAAGCTTTCTTT. Translating gives CASSTTGFTEAFF.

This chain connects TRBV5-1 to TRBJ2-1; the match to TRBD2 covers 11 bases. CDR1 and CDR2 from the germline V gene are SGHRS and YFSETQ. Germline trimming cut 0 bases from V and 5 bases from J; bases unmatched to any gene: 4. The CDR3 has 16 amino acids. The CDR3, as DNA: TGCGCCAGCAGCTTGGGGGGACTAGCGGTTAACAATGAGCAGTTCTTC. This sequence encodes CASSLGGLAVNNEQFF. The full variable domain, with the rest looked up from reference TRBV5-1 and TRBJ2-1, is KAGVTQTPRYLIKTRGQQVTLSCSPISGHRSVSWYQQTPGQGLQFLFEYFSETQRNKGNFPGRFSGRQFSNSRSEMNVSTLELGDSALYLCASSLGGLAVNNEQFFGPGTRLTVL.

CDR3 bases: TGCGCCAGCCGAACCCAAGGGACACGTCCCTACGAGCAGTACTTC. Translating it yields CASRTQGTRPYEQYF. This chain joins TRBV10-2 and TRBJ2-7; D perhaps matches TRBD1 (6 bases). Trimming shortened V by 8 bases and J by 2 bases, and 19 bases separated the two germline ends. Germline values: CDR1 WSHSY, CDR2 SAAADI. CDR3 length: 15 amino acids.

The chain links TRBV5-1 to TRBJ2-1, with D possibly being TRBD1 (6 bases). The CDR3 spans 14 residues. V lost 2 bases to trimming and J lost 6 bases, with 12 bases between them. Germline V lookup: CDR1 SGHRS, CDR2 YFSETQ. CDR3 loop: CASSFGTWGNEQFF. CDR3 nucleotides: TGCGCCAGCAGCTTTGGGACATGGGGCAATGAGCAGTTCTTC.

The chain joins TRBV5-1 to TRBJ2-3, with D perhaps matching TRBD1 or TRBD2 (6 bases each). V was clipped by 0 bases and J by 5 bases, with 13 bases between them. Germline V lookup: CDR1 SGHRS, CDR2 YFSETQ. CDR3 length: 15 residues. CDR3 DNA: TGCGCCAGCAGCTTGGATCCGGGGGCCAGAGATACGCAGTATTTT. It codes for CASSLDPGARDTQYF.

The chain employs TRBV29-1 and TRBJ2-5, with D perhaps TRBD2 (6 bases). Between the trimmed V and J ends, which lost 4 bases and 4 bases, there was a span of 13 bases. Germline V gene data show CDR1 as SQVTM and CDR2 as ANQGSEA. The CDR3 extends over 13 amino acids. The CDR3 coding sequence is TGCAGCGTTGGACGGGGAGCGGGAGAGACCCAGTACTTC. This translates into CSVGRGAGETQYF.

The chain joins TRBV27 to TRBJ1-5, with no clear D. The V end was cut by 6 bases, the J end by 4 bases, with 10 bases between. The V gene's germline CDR1 is MNHEY and CDR2 SMNVEV (reference sequence). CDR3 length: 13 residues. This CDR3 reads CASRGLLNQPQHF. CDR3 DNA sequence: TGTGCCAGCAGAGGACTGCTTAATCAGCCCCAGCATTTT.

The rearrangement links TRBV5-8 to TRBJ2-1, with 10 positions matching TRBD1. The J segment lost 3 bases and the V segment lost 2 bases, leaving 2 bases of the junction unmatched. Looked up from germline, CDR1 is SGHTS and CDR2 is YDEGEE. CDR3 length equals 15 residues. The CDR3 here is CASSLRDRGYNEQFF. For the CDR3, the DNA is TGTGCCAGCAGCTTACGGGACAGGGGCTACAATGAGCAGTTCTTC.

This chain links TRBV30 with TRBJ2-3; D is possibly TRBD1 (5 bases). V lost 4 bases to trimming and J lost 1 base, with 9 bases between them. Germline assignment: CDR1 GTSNPN and CDR2 SVGIG (reference sequence). The CDR3 contains 13 residues. The CDR3 DNA is TGTGCCTGGATAGGGGCACGCACAGATACGCAGTATTTT. Protein product: CAWIGARTDTQYF.

This chain links TRBV30 with TRBJ2-5; D unresolved. Trimming took off 2 bases at V and 5 bases at J, with 15 bases between the two ends. The CDR3 length is 14 residues. Germline lookup yields CDR1 GTSNPN and CDR2 SVGIG (reference sequence). CDR3 residues: CAWSFTAIEETQYF. CDR3 nucleotides: TGTGCCTGGAGTTTCACAGCTATAGAGGAGACCCAGTACTTC.

This chain links TRBV7-9 with TRBJ2-5; D is possibly TRBD1 (5 bases). Germline V gives CDR1 SEHNR, CDR2 FQNEAQ (reference sequence). The CDR3 contains 16 residues. Between the trimmed V and J ends, which lost 1 base and 3 bases, there was a span of 15 bases. The CDR3: CASSLVGVVTEETQYF. CDR3 in DNA: TGTGCCAGCAGCTTAGTAGGGGTGGTCACGGAAGAGACCCAGTACTTC.